The present entry profiles one T cell receptor (beta chain) with its context. Its antigen is not yet known. No base quality values were provided; no much bigger clone lies one nucleotide off. The data were taken from a study of cytomegalovirus exposure and HLA in healthy donors (TCRdb year 2017). Regarding the study in general: An earlier analysis of several hundred of the donors reported more than 250 Gb of sequence data and approximately 110 million unique TCR beta sequences from some 180 million T cells. Of the 398 genotyped donors, roughly 80% were placed in the genetic ancestry cluster associated with self-reported Caucasian donors. Because of strong linkage in the cohort, roughly five DR-DQ haplotypes were treated as single units for association and clustering. Donor age, sex, ethnicity and CMV serostatus were compiled together with the repertoire data. In a later analysis, previously published TCR beta repertoires from 500 to 750 donors were re-analyzed and high-resolution HLA genotyping was added so that TCR occurrence patterns could be studied. An earlier analysis of 587 of the donors used high-throughput TCR beta sequencing to judge whether each TCR beta V gene segment behaved as functional or pseudogenic. The study aimed to test whether cataloging public T cell receptors could reveal signatures of past pathogen exposure. An early release that covered 640 HLA-typed donors contained approximately 300 gigabases of sequencing data and roughly 84 million unique TCR sequences. Genome-wide SNP genotypes for about 55% of the roughly 670 donors were used in a later genetic analysis, which treated that subset as a discovery cohort. To predict cytomegalovirus infection status, the study combined high-throughput TCR immunosequencing, statistical association of individual TCRs with disease status, and machine learning. Among a few hundred genotyped donors of the cohort, an average of around 240,000 unique TCR beta nucleotide sequences were sequenced per donor, around 20% of them non-productive. Using immunosequencing, the study profiled T cell repertoires from 550 to 750 subjects and related those repertoires to cytomegalovirus serostatus. Typing coverage differed by locus: A, B, C, DRB1 and DQB1 were typed in roughly 629-630 donors, DQA1 in roughly 510, DPA1 in some 610, and DPB1 in 400 to 490. Along with the 666-subject first cohort, a separate validation cohort of roughly 110 different subjects was used. Both class I and class II loci were covered by HLA typing, at four-digit resolution. In the later analysis, no new phenotypic data were used to find candidate immune exposures; instead, reliance was placed on TCR beta sequences and their occurrence across donors. All discovery cohort repertoires had been generated using a single sequencing platform. Here is what the overall study found, with its caveats: Because HLA typing was unavailable for some donors at each locus, only the typed subset was used in association tests. Specific HLA alleles were associated with 15,000 to 20,000 TCR beta sequences at a false discovery rate of 0.05 in a later analysis. The only immune exposure information available for the cohort was CMV serostatus. Most CMV-associated TCR beta chains appeared to be HLA-restricted in a later analysis, and the HLA associations seemed to be driven largely by CMV exposure. Cytomegalovirus status was reported to be diagnosed by the classifier with high specificity and sensitivity in both the original and validation cohorts. Presence/absence analyses assumed roughly uniform sequencing depth across donors, an assumption that may not hold. When HLA alleles, especially DR and DQ, strongly co-occurred, attributing TCR associations to individual alleles was difficult. A later genetic analysis associated a missense DCLRE1C variant with V-gene and J-gene trimming of TCR beta chains, and an independent cohort replicated the association. Correlated functional status among segregating V segments might reflect linkage disequilibrium, but an unknown experimental factor could not be ruled out. Because the 87-base-pair reads could not distinguish some IMGT-functional V segments, including TRBV6-2 and TRBV6-3, those segments were excluded. A cluster of highly shared sequence variants was judged likely to be a technical artifact of the sequencing pipeline. The study listed 164 TCR beta chains as associated with cytomegalovirus. Only TCR beta chains were sequenced in this cohort, and the absence of alpha or paired-chain data limited detectable features. In a later analysis, several top co-occurrence clusters were reported to appear linked to parvovirus B19, influenza, CMV and Epstein-Barr virus. In a later analysis, TCR association rates were found to vary across HLA loci, with the most associated TCRs seen for DRB1 alleles and the fewest for HLA-C alleles. In a later analysis, HLA-associated TCR beta chains showed more clonal expansion and lower generation probabilities than non-associated chains that were equally common. Three of the identified cytomegalovirus-associated TCR beta chains were confirmed in vitro to be specific for cytomegalovirus antigens. About 17 rarely observed V segments, including chromosome 9 orphons, were excluded from the earlier analysis of approximately 600 of the donors because counts were too low. The authors suggested that the approach could potentially be generalized to other disease states and immunological phenotypes. In an earlier analysis of around 600 of the donors, most TCR beta V segments appeared in productive rearrangements about 87% or about 30% of the time, broadly matching IMGT annotations. A further reported finding was that TCR beta sequences accurately predicted the HLA-A and HLA-B alleles for most subjects in the first cohort. While some public TCRs were present in many individuals, most TCR sequences turned up only very rarely across donors. In a later genetic analysis, fewer N-insertions in productive TCRs were reported among donors in an Asian-associated ancestry cluster than the roughly 700-donor mean.

CDR1 and CDR2 (SGHVS, FQNEAQ) derive from the germline V gene. The CDR3 measures 17 amino acids from cysteine to phenylalanine. Only CDR3 DNA is held: 51 bases, read in frame from base 1. V gives up 1 base and J gives up 5 bases, and the segment between their germline ends measures 18 bases. The library was made by the immunoSEQ multiplex PCR assay. For the multiplex PCR, a mixture combining 60 forward primers for TCR Vbeta segments and 13 reverse primers for TCR Jbeta segments was used. A multiplex PCR assay on genomic DNA amplified the CDR3 region of rearranged TCR beta genes. The amplified TCR beta libraries were sequenced on the Illumina HiSeq System as 87-base-pair reads. In the source study's methods: In a later analysis, roughly 80 million unique TCR beta chains were counted across the 500 to 850 repertoires, and roughly 9.9 million of these chains were shared by at least two donors. Raw reads were error-corrected and collapsed into unique sequences with a nearest-neighbor algorithm that merged closely related sequences to remove PCR and sequencing errors. To assign V, D and J gene segments, CDR3 sequences were aligned to IMGT reference sequences. Each retained sequence needed at least a six-nucleotide match to both a V gene segment and a J gene segment. Rearrangements were classified as productive when the CDR3 lacked stop codons and remained in frame with V and J, and all other rearrangements were classified as non-productive. Following IMGT convention, CDR3 was defined as the stretch from the second conserved V-encoded cysteine up to the conserved J-encoded phenylalanine. The earlier analysis of about 640 of the donors excluded any sequence lacking an unambiguous match to a single V gene segment. An earlier analysis of approximately 590 of the donors classified V segments as functional when productive rearrangements were above 56.7% and as segregating when the standard deviation between donors was above 5%. A statistical classification framework was built for diagnosing cytomegalovirus status from the catalog of TCR beta chain sequences. V and J gene assignment, in a later analysis, came from comparing TCR nucleotide sequences with IMGT/GENE-DB human TR gene sequences. A later analysis assigned CDR3 sequences and most-parsimonious VDJ recombination scenarios with the TCRdist pipeline. A later analysis defined each TCR beta chain by its CDR3 amino acid sequence plus V-gene family, and excluded reads lacking a unique V-gene family. To address suspected cross-contamination and a sequencing artifact, a later analysis removed roughly 580 highly shared, low-generation-probability nucleotide sequences. In a later analysis, a clonal expansion index for each public chain was calculated from normalized within-repertoire ranks of inferred template counts. In a later analysis, generation probabilities were computed using a VDJ recombination model fitted to out-of-frame rearrangements, and the results were checked against IGoR. Hypergeometric tests were used in a later analysis to score TCR-TCR, TCR-HLA and TCR-CMV co-occurrence, with a repertoire-size bias correction applied to the TCR pairs. To estimate false discovery rates, a later analysis permuted the HLA or CMV assignments 20 times. In a later analysis, co-occurring TCRs were grouped with DBSCAN, and TCRdist sequence similarity was added when clustering was performed within HLA-allele-positive subsets. Repertoires with fewer than 30,000 or more than 120,000 public chains were left out of co-occurrence clustering, as were a handful of repertoires with anomalous nucleotide sharing. Entries here come from immuneACCESS through TCRdb and include only in-frame sequences with V and J called. Some clones fail to appear in such tables; in the studies checked, an unresolved V gene covers under half of the shortfall, and the cause of the remainder is unknown. V, J and clone size were drawn from that table, and D and trimming were deduced from the DNA. This sample holds roughly 180,000 clones; about four fifths were observed only once. Jointly, the top ten make up approximately 2.9% of the sample.

In total, more than 500 healthy bone marrow donors made up the cohort. At the time of sampling, all cohort members were nominally healthy, though unrecorded immune exposures were likely present. The donor tested CMV seronegative, placing the donor among the 350 to 400 seronegative members of the cohort. A peripheral blood sample was provided by each donor, and peripheral blood mononuclear cells were used for TCR beta sequencing. Genomic DNA was extracted from the blood cell samples with the Qiagen DNeasy Blood Extraction Kit. The chain is made from TRBV7-8 and TRBJ1-5; no D gene call is confident. Sequencing was done on a sample of PBMCs. This TCR was sampled from a male donor in good health and CMV-seronegative. The CDR3 region reads CASSLENLVAGDQPQHF. The nucleotides are TGTGCCAGCAGCTTAGAAAATCTGGTAGCGGGAGATCAGCCCCAGCATTTT.